These T cell receptor beta chains were read from a single sample in a study of preoperative IRX-2 immunotherapy in early breast cancer. Profiled with immunoSEQ multiplex PCR; TCRdb holds only in-frame clones, not every one. In the table there are tens of thousands of clones, roughly four fifths of which are singletons. The specimen was obtained from a patient treated with IRX-2 immunotherapy. The receptor source for this set is a human donor with breast cancer. CDR3s include the opening cysteine and the closing phenylalanine or tryptophan. Each record gives: V gene, clone size, J gene, D gene, CDR3 DNA, CDR3 protein. The D gene is left open where the match is weak. Size is stated for part of the rows, as once, few or many counts, or as a class when the clone is expanded.

V: TRBV11-3; size: .; J: TRBJ2-3; D: TRBD2; DNA: TGTGCCAGCAGCCCCGGACTAGCGGGGGGTACAGATACGCAGTATTTT; CDR3: CASSPGLAGGTDTQYF
V: TRBV28; size: .; J: TRBJ1-2; D: .; DNA: TGTGCCAGCAGTTCTTTTCCGTACTATGGCTACACCTTC; CDR3: CASSSFPYYGYTF
V: TRBV11-3; size: .; J: TRBJ2-3; D: .; DNA: TGTGCCAGCAGCTTCTGGGGGGGCACAGATACGCAGTATTTT; CDR3: CASSFWGGTDTQYF
V: TRBV19; size: .; J: TRBJ2-1; D: .; DNA: TGTGCCAGTAGTATAGAAAGTTACTCCTACAATGAGCAGTTCTTC; CDR3: CASSIESYSYNEQFF
V: TRBV6-8; size: .; J: TRBJ1-4; D: .; DNA: TGTGCCAGCAGCCCAGCTAGCGGGAAACTGTTTTTT; CDR3: CASSPASGKLFF
V: TRBV28; size: .; J: TRBJ2-7; D: .; DNA: TGTGCCAGCAGGCTGACGGGAATCGAGCAGTACTTC; CDR3: CASRLTGIEQYF
V: TRBV15; size: .; J: TRBJ2-2; D: TRBD2; DNA: TGTGCCACCAGCAGAGTCGGACTAGCGGGGAGGAACACCGGGGAGCTGTTTTTT; CDR3: CATSRVGLAGRNTGELFF
V: TRBV6-8; size: .; J: TRBJ2-7; D: TRBD1; DNA: TGTGCCAGCATGGACAGGGGGCTTTACGAGCAGTACTTC; CDR3: CASMDRGLYEQYF
V: TRBV6-8; size: few; J: TRBJ1-5; D: .; DNA: TGTGCCAGCACGGGGGGAAGACGGCCCCAGCATTTT; CDR3: CASTGGRRPQHF
V: TRBV6-8; size: .; J: TRBJ2-7; D: TRBD2; DNA: TGTGCCAGCGGGGCCTCAGCGGGGTCTACCGAGCAGTACTTC; CDR3: CASGASAGSTEQYF
V: TRBV1; size: .; J: TRBJ1-3; D: .; DNA: TGCGCCAGCAGCCAATTAGGCCTTGGAAACACCATATATTTT; CDR3: CASSQLGLGNTIYF
V: TRBV7-1; size: .; J: TRBJ2-5; D: .; DNA: TGTGCCAGCAGCCACCGGACAGAAGAGACCCAGTACTTC; CDR3: CASSHRTEETQYF
V: TRBV11-3; size: .; J: TRBJ1-1; D: TRBD1; DNA: TGTGCCAGCAGACTGGGACAGGGCAACACTGAAGCTTTCTTT; CDR3: CASRLGQGNTEAFF
V: TRBV6-8; size: .; J: TRBJ2-1; D: TRBD2; DNA: TGTGCCAGCACCGTAGCGGGACGAGGTGAGCAGTTCTTC; CDR3: CASTVAGRGEQFF
V: TRBV18; size: few; J: TRBJ2-2; D: .; DNA: TGTGCCAGCTCATCGACAGGGCGGGACGGGGAGCTGTTTTTT; CDR3: CASSSTGRDGELFF
V: TRBV28; size: .; J: TRBJ1-2; D: .; DNA: TGTGCCAGCAGTCGGGGTGGAGGGGAGGTCACCTATGGCTACACCTTC; CDR3: CASSRGGGEVTYGYTF
V: TRBV18; size: .; J: TRBJ2-7; D: TRBD2; DNA: TGTGCCAGCTCACCCCCCGTCGGGGGGGCCTACGAGCAGTACTTC; CDR3: CASSPPVGGAYEQYF